This T cell receptor beta chain was identified in a study of vaccination effects on CD4 cells after COVID-19 (dated by TCRdb to 2021 to 2024). About the investigation overall: Each participant got two doses of an mRNA SARS-CoV-2 vaccine, either BNT162b2 or mRNA-1273. In both COVID-19 convalescent patients and infection-naive vaccine recipients, the study compared SARS-CoV-2 spike-specific CD4+ TCR repertoires from before mRNA vaccination with those from after it. In two convalescent patients, pre-vaccine samples were collected 16 days and one week ahead of the first dose, 142 and 148 days after COVID-19 diagnosis. Altogether, roughly 10 COVID-19 convalescent patients and a few SARS-CoV-2-naive healthy vaccine recipients made up the full study. Cultures from other donors in the study were sequenced using the Oncomine TCR Beta short-read assay on an Illumina iSeq 100. Overall results and qualifications from the work: For convalescent patients, new clones induced by the vaccine made up most of the post-vaccine spike-reactive repertoire, and these new clones were largely distinct from the clones induced by infection. At late post-vaccination timepoints, both infection-induced and vaccine-induced clones showed marked clonal contraction, consistent with waning T cell responses. The study was limited by a small number of convalescent patients and lacked early post-infection timepoints.

Receptor libraries were prepared by the immunoSEQ multiplex PCR assay. DNA from the CD4+ T cells that had been cultured and isolated underwent TCR beta CDR3 sequencing. In the paper's pipeline: Non-productive TCR sequences were removed and reads were trimmed to the CDR3 region, keeping CDR3s of at least 7 amino acids. Antigen-specific clonotypes were identified with the MANAFEST web app by comparing expansion in peptide wells against reference cultures. Positive clones required FDR<0.05 expansion versus reference and all other wells, odds ratio above 5, and frequency above 0.1% in two replicate wells. A clonotype was called cross-reactive if it was significantly expanded both in SARS-CoV-2 spike wells and in at least one common cold coronavirus spike condition. Levenshtein distance calculated with the stringdist R package was used to assess CDR3 similarity, and unrooted trees were constructed with ape in R 3.6.1. TCRdb provides this immuneACCESS table in a form limited to in-frame rearrangements. Some clones are lacking; in checked studies, under half of them reflect an unresolved V gene, and why the rest are absent is not known. V and J calls and clone size follow that table, whereas D and trimming were derived from the DNA. This sample comprises tens of thousands of clones, roughly three quarters of them detected only once. The ten largest make up over 5% of the sample.

For CDR1 and CDR2, the germline V gene lists KGHSH and LQKENI. From the cysteine up to the phenylalanine, the CDR3 has a length of 15 residues. The retained sequence is limited to the CDR3, 45 bases, with the frame set at the first base. V trim: 4 bases; J trim: 4 bases; unmatched bases: 8. Points on this clone: Its antigen is still unknown. Base qualities are not provided; no much larger clone lies one nucleotide away.

In the ViraFEST assay, PBMC were stimulated with viral peptide pools, and antigen-specific CD4+ T cell clonotypes were then identified by expansion using TCR sequencing. After 10 to 11 days of culture, CD4+ T cells were isolated with the EasySep CD4+ T cell isolation kit. PCR-confirmed SARS-CoV-2 infection had occurred in convalescent patients between March and December 2020, before the Alpha, Beta and Delta variants emerged in the United States. Under 2.5 million PBMC per well were cultured with around 9.8 ug/ml peptides in IMDM containing 5% human AB serum, about 9 IU/ml IL-2 and gentamicin. An HIV-1 Nef peptide pool was used as the negative control culture condition. On days 3 and 7, half of the culture medium was replaced with fresh IL-2-containing medium. Unless noted otherwise, every peptide stimulation condition was grown in triplicate wells. PBMC were separated from whole blood using Ficoll-Paque Plus gradient centrifugation and were then either cryopreserved at -140C or used fresh. Genomic DNA was extracted from cultured CD4+ T cells with the QIAamp micro DNA kit.

The sample consisted of CD4+ T cells from PBMCs cultured with HIV peptides, taken before COVID-19 vaccination. The cell subset or site label for this specimen denotes: HIV-1 Nef peptide pool negative control/reference culture. The receptor's source is a human donor who had a prior SARS-CoV-2 infection. The rearrangement joined TRBV18 to TRBJ2-7, and 9 bases in between align with TRBD2. The sequenced DNA: TGTGCCAGCTCACTTTCCGGGACTAGCCAGTACGAGCAGTACTTC. Its protein is CASSLSGTSQYEQYF.